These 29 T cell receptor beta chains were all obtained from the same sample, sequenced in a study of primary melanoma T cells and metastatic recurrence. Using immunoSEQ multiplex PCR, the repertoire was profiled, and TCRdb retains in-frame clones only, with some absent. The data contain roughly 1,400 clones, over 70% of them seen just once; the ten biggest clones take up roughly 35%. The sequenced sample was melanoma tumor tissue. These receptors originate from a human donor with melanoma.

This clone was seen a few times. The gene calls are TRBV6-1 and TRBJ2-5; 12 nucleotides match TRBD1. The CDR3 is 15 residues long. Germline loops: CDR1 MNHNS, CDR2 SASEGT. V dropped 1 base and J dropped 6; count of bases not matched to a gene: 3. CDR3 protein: CASSEGDRGQQTQYF. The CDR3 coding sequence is TGTGCCAGCAGTGAAGGGGACAGGGGGCAACAGACCCAGTACTTC.

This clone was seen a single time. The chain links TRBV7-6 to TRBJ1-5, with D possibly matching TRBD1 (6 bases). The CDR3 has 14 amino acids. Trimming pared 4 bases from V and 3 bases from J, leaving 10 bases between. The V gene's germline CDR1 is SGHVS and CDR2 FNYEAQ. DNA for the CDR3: TGTGCCAGCAGCTCAGGACAGTACAATCAGCCCCAGCATTTT. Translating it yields CASSSGQYNQPQHF.

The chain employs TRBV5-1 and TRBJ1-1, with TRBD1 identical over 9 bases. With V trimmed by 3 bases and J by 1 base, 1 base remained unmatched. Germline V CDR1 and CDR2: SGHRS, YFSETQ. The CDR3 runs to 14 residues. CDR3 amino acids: CASSWGQGNTEAFF. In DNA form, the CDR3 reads TGCGCCAGCAGCTGGGGACAGGGGAACACTGAAGCTTTCTTT.

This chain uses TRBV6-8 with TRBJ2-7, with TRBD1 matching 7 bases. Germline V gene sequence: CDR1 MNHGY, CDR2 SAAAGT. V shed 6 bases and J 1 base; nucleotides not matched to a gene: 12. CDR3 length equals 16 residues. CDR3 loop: CASSPTGQRLSYEQYF. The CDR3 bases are TGTGCCAGCAGCCCGACAGGGCAGCGACTATCCTACGAGCAGTACTTC.

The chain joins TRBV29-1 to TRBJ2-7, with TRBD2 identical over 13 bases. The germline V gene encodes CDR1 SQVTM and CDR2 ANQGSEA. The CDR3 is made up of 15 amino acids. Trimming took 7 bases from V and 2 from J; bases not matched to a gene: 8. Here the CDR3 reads CSALGLAGFPYEQYF. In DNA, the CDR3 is TGCAGCGCCCTGGGACTAGCGGGGTTTCCCTACGAGCAGTACTTC.

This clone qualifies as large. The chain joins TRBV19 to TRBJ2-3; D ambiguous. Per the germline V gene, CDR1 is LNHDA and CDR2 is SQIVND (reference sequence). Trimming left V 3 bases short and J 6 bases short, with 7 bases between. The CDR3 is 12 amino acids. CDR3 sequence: CASSIGWDTQYF. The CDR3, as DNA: TGTGCCAGTAGTATTGGGTGGGATACGCAGTATTTT.

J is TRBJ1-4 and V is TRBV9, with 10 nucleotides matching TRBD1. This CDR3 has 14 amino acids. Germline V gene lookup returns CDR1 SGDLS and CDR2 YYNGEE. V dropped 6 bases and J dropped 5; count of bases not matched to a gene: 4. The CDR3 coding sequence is TGTGCCAGCAAAATGACAGGGGGCAATGAAAAACTGTTTTTT. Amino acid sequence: CASKMTGGNEKLFF.

CDR3 sequence reads: CASSSWTGGNRNTEAFF. In nucleotides, the CDR3 is TGTGCCAGCAGCTCCTGGACGGGCGGCAACAGGAACACTGAAGCTTTCTTT. The chain uses TRBV11-3 and TRBJ1-1; D uncertain. This CDR3 has 17 residues. V was pared by 4 bases and J by 1 base, with 19 bases between. CDR1 and CDR2 (germline): SGHNT, YENEEA.

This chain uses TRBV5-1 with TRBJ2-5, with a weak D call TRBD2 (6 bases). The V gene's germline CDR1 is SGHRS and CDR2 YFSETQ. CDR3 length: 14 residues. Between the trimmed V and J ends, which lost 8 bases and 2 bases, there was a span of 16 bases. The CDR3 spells CASHTSTVQETQYF. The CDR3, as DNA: TGCGCCAGTCACACTAGCACGGTACAAGAGACCCAGTACTTC.

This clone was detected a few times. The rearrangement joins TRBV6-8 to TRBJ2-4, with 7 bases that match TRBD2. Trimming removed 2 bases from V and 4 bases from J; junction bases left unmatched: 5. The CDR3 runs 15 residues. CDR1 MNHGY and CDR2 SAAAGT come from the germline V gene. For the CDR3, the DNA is TGTGCCAGCAGTTACCCCTACGGGGGGAAAAACATTCAGTACTTC. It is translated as CASSYPYGGKNIQYF.

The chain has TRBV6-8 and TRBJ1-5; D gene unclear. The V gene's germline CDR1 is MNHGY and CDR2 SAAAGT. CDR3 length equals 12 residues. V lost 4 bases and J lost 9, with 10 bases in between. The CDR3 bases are TGTGCCAGCAGTTTCCCGGGTCTGCCCCAGCATTTT. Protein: CASSFPGLPQHF.

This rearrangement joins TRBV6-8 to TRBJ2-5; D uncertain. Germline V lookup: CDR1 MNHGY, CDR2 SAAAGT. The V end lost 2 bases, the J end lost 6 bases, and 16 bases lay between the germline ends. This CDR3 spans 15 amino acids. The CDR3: CASSYMWGREKTQYF. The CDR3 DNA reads TGTGCCAGCAGTTACATGTGGGGTAGGGAAAAGACCCAGTACTTC.

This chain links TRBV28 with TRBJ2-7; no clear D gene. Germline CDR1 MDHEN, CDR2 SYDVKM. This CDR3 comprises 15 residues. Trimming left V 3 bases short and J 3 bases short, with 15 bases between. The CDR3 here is CASSFWVRANYEQYF. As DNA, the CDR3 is TGTGCCAGCAGTTTTTGGGTCCGCGCTAACTACGAGCAGTACTTC.

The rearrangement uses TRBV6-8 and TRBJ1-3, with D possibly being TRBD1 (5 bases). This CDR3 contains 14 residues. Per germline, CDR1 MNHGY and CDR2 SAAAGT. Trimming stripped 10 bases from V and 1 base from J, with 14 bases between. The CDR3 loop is CAIGERGSGNTIYF. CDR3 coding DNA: TGTGCCATCGGGGAAAGGGGATCTGGAAACACCATATATTTT.

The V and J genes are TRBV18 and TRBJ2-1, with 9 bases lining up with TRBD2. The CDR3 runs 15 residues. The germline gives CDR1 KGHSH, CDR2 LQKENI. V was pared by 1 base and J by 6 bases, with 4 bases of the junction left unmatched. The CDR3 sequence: CASSPQRGAINEQFF. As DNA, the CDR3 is TGTGCCAGCTCACCACAGCGGGGGGCGATCAATGAGCAGTTCTTC.

CDR3 amino acids: CASSLDGRVAQPQHF. The sequenced part of the CDR3 DNA is TGTGCCAGCAGCTTAGATGGGAGGGTAGCACAGCCCCAGCAT. The chain recombines TRBV11-3 with TRBJ1-5; D ambiguous. The CDR3 end falls 1 residue outside the read, so it is completed with the germline J gene. V was clipped by 0 bases and J by 7 bases, with 13 bases between them. Per the germline V gene, CDR1 is SGHNT and CDR2 is YENEEA. The CDR3 runs to 15 residues.

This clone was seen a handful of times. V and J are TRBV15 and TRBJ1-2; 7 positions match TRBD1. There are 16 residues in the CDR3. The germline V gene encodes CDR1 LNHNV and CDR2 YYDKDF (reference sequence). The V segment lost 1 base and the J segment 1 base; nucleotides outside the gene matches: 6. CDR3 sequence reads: CATSRAYYRGNYGYTF. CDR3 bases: TGTGCCACCAGCAGAGCCTACTACAGGGGTAACTATGGCTACACCTTC. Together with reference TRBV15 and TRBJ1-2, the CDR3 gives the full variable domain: DAMVIQNPRYQVTQFGKPVTLSCSQTLNHNVMYWYQQKSSQAPKLLFHYYDKDFNNEADTPDNFQSRRPNTSFCFLDIRSPGLGDTAMYLCATSRAYYRGNYGYTFGSGTRLTVV.

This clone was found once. The CDR3, as DNA: TGTGCCAGCAGGCCGACCGGGACAGGGGGCACCGGGGAGCTGTTTTTT. Translated: CASRPTGTGGTGELFF. The chain has TRBV6-8 and TRBJ2-2, with 11 bases fitting TRBD1. Germline-derived CDR1 and CDR2 are MNHGY and SAAAGT. The CDR3 length is 16 residues. J was trimmed by 4 bases and V by 6 bases; bases with no gene match: 7.

The CDR3 protein is CASSSRQGNTIYF. The CDR3, as DNA: TGTGCCAGCAGCTCCCGACAAGGAAACACCATATATTTT. The chain employs TRBV5-8 and TRBJ1-3; D is unclear. Trimming cost V 3 bases and J 4 bases, with 8 bases left between them. Germline-derived CDR1 and CDR2 are SGHTS and YDEGEE. The CDR3 is 13 residues long. Together with reference TRBV5-8 and TRBJ1-3, the CDR3 gives the full variable domain: EAGVTQSPTHLIKTRGQQATLRCSPISGHTSVYWYQQALGLGLQFLLWYDEGEERNRGNFPPRFSGRQFPNYSSELNVNALELEDSALYLCASSSRQGNTIYFGEGSWLTVV.

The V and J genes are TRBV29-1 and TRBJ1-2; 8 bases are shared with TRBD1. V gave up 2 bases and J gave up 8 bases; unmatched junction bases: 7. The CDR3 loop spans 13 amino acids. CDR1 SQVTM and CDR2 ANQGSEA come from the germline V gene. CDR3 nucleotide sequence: TGCAGCGTTGAACAAGACAGGGGCTGGGGCTACACCTTC. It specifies CSVEQDRGWGYTF. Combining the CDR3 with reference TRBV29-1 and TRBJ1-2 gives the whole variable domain SAVISQKPSRDICQRGTSLTIQCQVDSQVTMMFWYRQQPGQSLTLIATANQGSEATYESGFVIDKFPISRPNLTFSTLTVSNMSPEDSSIYLCSVEQDRGWGYTFGSGTRLTVV.

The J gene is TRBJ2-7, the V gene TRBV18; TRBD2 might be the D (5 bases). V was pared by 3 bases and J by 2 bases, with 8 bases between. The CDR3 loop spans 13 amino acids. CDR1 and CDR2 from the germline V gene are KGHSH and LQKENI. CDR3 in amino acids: CASSPDGAYEQYF. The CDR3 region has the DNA TGTGCCAGCTCACCTGACGGGGCCTACGAGCAGTACTTC.

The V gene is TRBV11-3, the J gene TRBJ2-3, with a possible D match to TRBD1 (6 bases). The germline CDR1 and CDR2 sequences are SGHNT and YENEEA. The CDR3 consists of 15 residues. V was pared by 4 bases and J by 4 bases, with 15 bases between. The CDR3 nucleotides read TGTGCCAGCAGCTCCAGGGGCGTCGGGGCAGATACGCAGTATTTT. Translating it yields CASSSRGVGADTQYF.

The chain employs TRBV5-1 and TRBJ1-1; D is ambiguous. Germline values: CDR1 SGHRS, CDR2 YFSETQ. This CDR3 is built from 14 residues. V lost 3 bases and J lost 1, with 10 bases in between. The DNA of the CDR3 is TGCGCCAGCAGCTCGGGTTGGGGGAACACTGAAGCTTTCTTT. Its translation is CASSSGWGNTEAFF.

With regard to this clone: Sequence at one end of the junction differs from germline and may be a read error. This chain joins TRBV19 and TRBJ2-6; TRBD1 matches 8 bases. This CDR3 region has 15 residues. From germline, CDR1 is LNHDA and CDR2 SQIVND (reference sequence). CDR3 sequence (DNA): TGTGCCAGTAGGAAGACAGGGGCTGGGGCCAACGTTCTGACTTTC. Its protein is CASRKTGAGANVLTF.

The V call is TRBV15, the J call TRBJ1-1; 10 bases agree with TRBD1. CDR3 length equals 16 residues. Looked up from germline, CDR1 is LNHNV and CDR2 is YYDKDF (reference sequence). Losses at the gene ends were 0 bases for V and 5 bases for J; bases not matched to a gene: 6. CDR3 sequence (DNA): TGTGCCACCAGCAGAGAGGGACAGGGGCGGGGGACTGAAGCTTTCTTT. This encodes CATSREGQGRGTEAFF.

The CDR3 reads CASSRGVGNEQFF. The CDR3 nucleotides read TGCGCCAGCTCGCGAGGGGTGGGCAATGAGCAGTTCTTC. This chain uses TRBV10-2 with TRBJ2-1; D possibly matches TRBD1 or TRBD2 (5 bases each). The CDR3 is 13 amino acids. V lost 8 bases and J lost 6, with 14 bases in between. Germline-derived CDR1 and CDR2 are WSHSY and SAAADI.

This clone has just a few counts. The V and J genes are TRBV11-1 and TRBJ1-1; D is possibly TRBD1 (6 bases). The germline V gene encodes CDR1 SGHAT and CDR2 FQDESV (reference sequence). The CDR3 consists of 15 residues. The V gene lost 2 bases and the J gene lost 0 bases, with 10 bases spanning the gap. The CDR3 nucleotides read TGTGCCAGCAGCTTAAGACAGGTCCTGAACACTGAAGCTTTCTTT. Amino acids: CASSLRQVLNTEAFF. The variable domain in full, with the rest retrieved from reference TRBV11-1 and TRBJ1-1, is EAEVAQSPRYKITEKSQAVAFWCDPISGHATLYWYRQILGQGPELLVQFQDESVVDDSQLPKDRFSAERLKGVDSTLKIQPAELGDSAMYLCASSLRQVLNTEAFFGQGTRLTVV.

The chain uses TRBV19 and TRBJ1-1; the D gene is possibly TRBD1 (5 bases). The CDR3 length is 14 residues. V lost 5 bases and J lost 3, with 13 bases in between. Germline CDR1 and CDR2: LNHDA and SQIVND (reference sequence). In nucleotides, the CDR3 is TGTGCCAGTAGTGGGGCAGGGTCGCACACTGAAGCTTTCTTT. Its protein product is CASSGAGSHTEAFF.

CDR3 loop: CASSRGHLSLGNTIYF. The CDR3 DNA sequence: TGTGCCAGCAGTAGGGGACACCTATCGCTCGGAAACACCATATATTTT. The V call is TRBV6-8, the J call TRBJ1-3, with D perhaps TRBD1 (6 bases). The CDR3 sequence is 16 residues long. Deletions cut 5 bases from V and 4 bases from J, with 18 bases between. CDR1 and CDR2 from the germline V gene are MNHGY and SAAAGT.